What follows are 8 T cell receptor beta chains derived from one specimen sequenced in a study of shared clonotypes between healthy human individuals. Assay: immunoSEQ multiplex PCR; the TCRdb copy retains only in-frame clones and omits some. The sample shows about 1.5 million clones, about 96% of them seen only once. Sequenced input: naive CD4+ T cells sorted from blood. Documented subset: CD45RA+ positively selected. The receptors were sampled from a man younger than 40 in good health.

V and J are TRBV4-1 and TRBJ2-7, with TRBD2 as a possible D gene (6 bases). Germline V lookup: CDR1 MGHRA, CDR2 YSYEKL. V gave up 1 base and J gave up 0 bases, with 16 bases separating them. The length of the CDR3 is 17 residues. This chain's CDR3 is CASSQATTRSFSYEQYF. The CDR3 nucleotides read TGCGCCAGCAGCCAAGCCACGACTAGATCATTCTCCTACGAGCAGTACTTC.

The chain combines TRBV27 with TRBJ2-7; 7 bases match TRBD1. The V gene end was trimmed by 6 bases and the J gene end by 5 bases; junction bases not matched to a gene: 10. Germline V gene lookup returns CDR1 MNHEY and CDR2 SMNVEV (reference sequence). The CDR3 is 14 amino acids. In DNA form, the CDR3 reads TGTGCCAGCAGATTACAGGGGTTCACAGACGAGCAGTACTTC. Translated: CASRLQGFTDEQYF.

This chain connects TRBV28 to TRBJ1-2; perhaps TRBD1 as D (5 bases). Germline V gene lookup returns CDR1 MDHEN and CDR2 SYDVKM. The CDR3 extends over 15 amino acids. The V end was cut by 5 bases, the J end by 2 bases, with 15 bases between. CDR3 sequence (DNA): TGTGCCAGCAGTCCCCCCCGAGGGACCAACTATGGCTACACCTTC. Residues: CASSPPRGTNYGYTF.

The chain links TRBV5-4 to TRBJ2-6, with D unresolved. The germline CDR1 and CDR2 sequences are SGHNT and YYREEE (reference sequence). V dropped 4 bases and J dropped 3 bases, with 11 bases sitting between them. The CDR3 loop spans 15 amino acids. The CDR3 sequence is CASSPVDRGANVLTF. CDR3 bases: TGTGCCAGCAGCCCGGTGGACCGTGGGGCCAACGTCCTGACTTTC.

The CDR3, as DNA: TGTGCCAGCTCACCGCGAAGCTCTGGAAACACCATATATTTT. Encoded protein: CASSPRSSGNTIYF. This sequence joins TRBV18 and TRBJ1-3; D call uncertain. CDR1 is KGHSH and CDR2 is LQKENI in the germline V gene. The V end was cut by 3 bases, the J end by 0 bases, with 6 bases between. The CDR3 spans 14 residues.

This sequence joins TRBV29-1 and TRBJ2-5, with TRBD1 matching 7 bases. The germline V gene has CDR1 SQVTM and CDR2 ANQGSEA. V was clipped by 3 bases and J by 2 bases; unmatched bases: 12. The CDR3 loop spans 16 amino acids. Here the CDR3 reads CSVEGGMGTAQETQYF. Written as DNA, the CDR3 is TGCAGCGTTGAGGGTGGTATGGGGACAGCGCAAGAGACCCAGTACTTC.

This clone was counted once. The gene calls are TRBV6-5 and TRBJ1-2, with TRBD1 identical over 7 bases. Germline V gene sequence: CDR1 MNHEY, CDR2 SVGAGI. The CDR3 is 16 residues long. The trim removed 2 bases at V and 0 bases at J, leaving 6 bases unmatched. CDR3 protein: CASSYRDSRTNYGYTF. CDR3 DNA sequence: TGTGCCAGCAGTTACCGGGACAGCAGAACTAACTATGGCTACACCTTC.

The genes are TRBV7-9 and TRBJ2-7, with 8 nucleotides matching TRBD1. The CDR3 consists of 17 residues. With V trimmed by 3 bases and J by 3 bases, 13 bases remained unmatched. Germline assignment: CDR1 SEHNR and CDR2 FQNEAQ (reference sequence). CDR3 region: CASSFYVISQGVYEQYF. In DNA, the CDR3 is TGTGCCAGCAGCTTTTATGTAATTTCACAGGGGGTCTACGAGCAGTACTTC.